These 11 T cell receptor beta chains were all obtained from the same sample, sequenced in a study of blood T cell repertoires in COVID-19. The method was immunoSEQ multiplex PCR; TCRdb's version includes in-frame clones alone and lacks a portion of them. The sample lists around 70,000 clones, over 75% occurring once. Sequencing used peripheral blood. These receptors all stem from a woman between 18 and 30 years old with acute or convalescent COVID-19.

J is TRBJ1-2 and V is TRBV6-1; unclear D gene. The CDR3 is 15 amino acids. Trimming cost V 1 base and J 7 bases, with 16 bases left between them. Germline-derived CDR1 and CDR2 are MNHNS and SASEGT. The chain's CDR3 is CASSEGGPEVGGYTF. The CDR3 DNA sequence: TGTGCCAGCAGTGAAGGTGGCCCGGAGGTGGGTGGCTACACCTTC.

The chain employs TRBV10-3 and TRBJ2-7, with TRBD2 matching over 13 bases. This CDR3 comprises 15 residues. Trimming cost V 10 bases and J 0 bases; bases outside gene matches: 6. The V gene's germline CDR1 is ENHRY and CDR2 SYGVKD. For the CDR3, the DNA is TGTGCCACCGGGACTAGCGGGGTATCCTCCTACGAGCAGTACTTC. Protein: CATGTSGVSSYEQYF.

The V call is TRBV28, the J call TRBJ1-2; possible D gene TRBD1, 6 bases. V dropped 5 bases and J dropped 7 bases, with 14 bases sitting between them. Germline-derived CDR1 and CDR2 are MDHEN and SYDVKM. CDR3 size: 13 residues. The CDR3 bases are TGTGCCAGCAGTACAGGGATTCCTCCTGGCTACACCTTC. Translated: CASSTGIPPGYTF.

This clone has a single count. CDR3 sequence reads: CASSMGRSNEKLFF. DNA for the CDR3: TGTGCCAGTAGTATGGGCAGGTCGAATGAAAAACTGTTTTTT. The chain uses TRBV19 and TRBJ1-4; D unresolved. CDR1 LNHDA and CDR2 SQIVND come from the germline V gene (reference sequence). Between the trimmed V and J ends, which lost 3 bases and 5 bases, there was a span of 10 bases. This CDR3 contains 14 residues.

The chain links TRBV7-9 to TRBJ1-1; 10 nucleotides match TRBD1. CDR1 and CDR2 from the germline V gene are SEHNR and FQNEAQ (reference sequence). This CDR3 has 15 amino acids. V shed 4 bases and J 5 bases; nucleotides not matched to a gene: 7. Written as DNA, the CDR3 is TGTGCCAGCAGCTCCCGGACAGGGGGAGATACTGAAGCTTTCTTT. Translated: CASSSRTGGDTEAFF.

J is TRBJ1-2 and V is TRBV6-2 or TRBV6-3, with 7 positions matching TRBD1. J gave up 4 bases and V 4 bases, and 15 bases lay outside the gene matches. The length of the CDR3 is 17 residues. The germline V gene has CDR1 MNHEY and CDR2 SVGEGT. CDR3: CASSSGYPGQAVYGYTF. CDR3 in DNA: TGTGCCAGCAGTTCCGGGTACCCCGGACAGGCCGTCTATGGCTACACCTTC.

Comments on this clone: At one end the junction does not follow the germline gene, possibly because of a read error. The DNA for the CDR3 is TGTGCCAGCAGCCAAGGACCGTATGGAGTAAATTTT. Its protein is CASSQGPYGVNF. The chain uses TRBV3-1 (or the pseudogene TRBV3-2) and TRBJ1-1; D remains unclear. Germline loops: CDR1 LGHDT, CDR2 YNNKEL (reference sequence). The CDR3 runs 12 residues.

This clone has just one count. The chain has TRBV5-1 and TRBJ2-5; D not resolved. In germline, CDR1 is SGHRS, CDR2 YFSETQ. The CDR3 is 14 residues long. V was shortened by 1 base and J by 4 bases, with 11 bases between the two germline ends. The CDR3 spells CASSLTSTGETQYF. The CDR3 nucleotides read TGCGCCAGCAGCTTGACGTCCACGGGAGAGACCCAGTACTTC.

The J gene is TRBJ1-5, the V gene TRBV10-3, with TRBD1 matching 7 bases. Germline V gene data show CDR1 as ENHRY and CDR2 as SYGVKD. The V segment lost 0 bases and the J segment 6 bases; nucleotides outside the gene matches: 2. This CDR3 comprises 14 residues. CDR3 sequence: CAISESQGGQPQHF. The CDR3 region has the DNA TGTGCCATCAGTGAGTCTCAGGGGGGTCAGCCCCAGCATTTT.

This chain uses TRBV4-1 with TRBJ1-4, with D possibly being TRBD1 (5 bases). The V end lost 0 bases, the J end lost 7 bases, and 15 bases lay between the germline ends. The V gene's germline CDR1 is MGHRA and CDR2 YSYEKL. The CDR3 covers 16 residues. CDR3 loop: CASSQDVGALGEKLFF. Here the CDR3 DNA reads TGCGCCAGCAGCCAAGATGTTGGGGCCTTGGGTGAAAAACTGTTTTTT.

The chain has TRBV6-2 or TRBV6-3 and TRBJ2-3; the D gene is possibly TRBD2 (6 bases). Trimming stripped 1 base from V and 4 bases from J, with 15 bases between. From germline, CDR1 is MNHEY and CDR2 SVGEGT. The CDR3 has 16 amino acids. CDR3 bases: TGTGCCAGCAGTTACTGGGGGGTCAAAGGGGCAGATACGCAGTATTTT. Protein: CASSYWGVKGADTQYF.